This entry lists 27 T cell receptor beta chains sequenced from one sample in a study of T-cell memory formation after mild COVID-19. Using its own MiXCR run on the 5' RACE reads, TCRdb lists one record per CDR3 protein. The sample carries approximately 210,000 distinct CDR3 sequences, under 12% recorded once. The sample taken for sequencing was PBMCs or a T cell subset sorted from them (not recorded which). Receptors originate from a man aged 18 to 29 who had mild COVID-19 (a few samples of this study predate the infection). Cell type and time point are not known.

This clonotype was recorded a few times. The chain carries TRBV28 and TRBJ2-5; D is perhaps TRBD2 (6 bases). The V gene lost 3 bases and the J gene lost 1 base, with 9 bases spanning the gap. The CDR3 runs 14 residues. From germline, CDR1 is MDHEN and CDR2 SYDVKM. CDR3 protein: CASSLGGFQETQYF. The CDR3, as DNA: TGTGCCAGCAGTTTGGGGGGTTTCCAAGAGACCCAGTACTTC.

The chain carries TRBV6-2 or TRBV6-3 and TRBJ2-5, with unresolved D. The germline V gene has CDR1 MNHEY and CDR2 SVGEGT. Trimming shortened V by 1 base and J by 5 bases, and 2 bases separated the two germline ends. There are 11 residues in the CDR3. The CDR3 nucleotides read TGTGCCAGCAGTTACTTCGAGACCCAGTACTTC. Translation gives CASSYFETQYF.

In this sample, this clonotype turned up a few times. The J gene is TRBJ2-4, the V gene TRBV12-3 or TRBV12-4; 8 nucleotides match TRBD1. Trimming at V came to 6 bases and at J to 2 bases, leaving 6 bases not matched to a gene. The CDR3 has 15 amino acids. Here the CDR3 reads CASSPDRGSKNIQYF. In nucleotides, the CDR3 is TGTGCCAGCAGCCCTGACAGGGGTTCCAAAAACATTCAGTACTTC.

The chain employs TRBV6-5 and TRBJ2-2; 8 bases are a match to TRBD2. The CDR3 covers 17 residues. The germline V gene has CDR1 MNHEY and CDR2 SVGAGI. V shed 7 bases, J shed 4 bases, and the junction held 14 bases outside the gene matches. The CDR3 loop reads CASTGRAGGWGTGELFF. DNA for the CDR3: TGTGCCAGCACCGGGAGGGCGGGGGGCTGGGGCACCGGGGAGCTGTTTTTT.

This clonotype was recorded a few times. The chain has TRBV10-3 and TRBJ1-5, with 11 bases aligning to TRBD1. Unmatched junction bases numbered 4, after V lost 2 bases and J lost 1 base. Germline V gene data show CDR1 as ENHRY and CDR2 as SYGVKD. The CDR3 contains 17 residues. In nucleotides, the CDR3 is TGTGCCATCAGTGAGGGGACAGGGGGGACGAGCAATCAGCCCCAGCATTTT. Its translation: CAISEGTGGTSNQPQHF.

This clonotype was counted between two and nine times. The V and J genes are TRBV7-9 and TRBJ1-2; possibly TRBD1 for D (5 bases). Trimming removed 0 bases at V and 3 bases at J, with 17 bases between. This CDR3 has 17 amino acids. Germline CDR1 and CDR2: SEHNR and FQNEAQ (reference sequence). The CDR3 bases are TGTGCCAGCAGCTTAGCGCTTGGGGTCAGGGATTACTATGGCTACACCTTC. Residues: CASSLALGVRDYYGYTF.

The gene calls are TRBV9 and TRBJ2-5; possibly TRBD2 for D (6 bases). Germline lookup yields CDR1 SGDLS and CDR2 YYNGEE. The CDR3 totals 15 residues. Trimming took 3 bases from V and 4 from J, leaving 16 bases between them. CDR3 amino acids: CASSGGLGGSETQYF. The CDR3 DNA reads TGTGCCAGCAGCGGAGGTCTCGGGGGTTCAGAGACCCAGTACTTC.

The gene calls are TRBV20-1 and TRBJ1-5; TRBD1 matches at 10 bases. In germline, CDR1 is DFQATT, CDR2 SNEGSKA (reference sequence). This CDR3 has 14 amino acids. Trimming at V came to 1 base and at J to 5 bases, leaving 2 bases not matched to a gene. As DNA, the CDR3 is TGCAGTGCTAGAGGGACAGGGGGATATCAGCCCCAGCATTTT. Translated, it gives CSARGTGGYQPQHF.

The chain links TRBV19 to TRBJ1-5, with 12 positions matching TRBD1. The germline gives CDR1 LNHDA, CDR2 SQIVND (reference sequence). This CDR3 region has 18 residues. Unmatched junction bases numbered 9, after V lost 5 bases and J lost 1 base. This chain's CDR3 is CASSPGTGGHWSNQPQHF. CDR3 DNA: TGTGCCAGTAGTCCCGGGACAGGGGGCCATTGGAGCAATCAGCCCCAGCATTTT.

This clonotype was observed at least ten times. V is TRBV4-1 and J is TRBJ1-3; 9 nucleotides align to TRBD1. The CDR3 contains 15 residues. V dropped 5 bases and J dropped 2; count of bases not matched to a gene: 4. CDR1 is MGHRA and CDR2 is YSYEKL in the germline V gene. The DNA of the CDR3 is TGCGCCAGCAGCGGACAGGGGCTCACTGGAAACACCATATATTTT. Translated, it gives CASSGQGLTGNTIYF.

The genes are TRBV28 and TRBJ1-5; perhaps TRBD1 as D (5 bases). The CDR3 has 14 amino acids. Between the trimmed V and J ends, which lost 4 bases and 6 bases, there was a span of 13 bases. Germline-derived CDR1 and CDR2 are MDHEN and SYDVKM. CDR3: CASSWGSVSQPQHF. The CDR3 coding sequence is TGTGCCAGCAGTTGGGGGTCGGTCAGTCAGCCCCAGCATTTT.

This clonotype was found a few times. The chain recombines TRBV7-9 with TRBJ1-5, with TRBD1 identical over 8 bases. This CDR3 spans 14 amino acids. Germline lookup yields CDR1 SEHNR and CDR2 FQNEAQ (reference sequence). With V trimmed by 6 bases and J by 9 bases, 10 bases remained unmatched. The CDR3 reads CASSPGTGLRPQHF. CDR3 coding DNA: TGTGCCAGCAGTCCCGGGACAGGTCTGAGGCCCCAGCATTTT.

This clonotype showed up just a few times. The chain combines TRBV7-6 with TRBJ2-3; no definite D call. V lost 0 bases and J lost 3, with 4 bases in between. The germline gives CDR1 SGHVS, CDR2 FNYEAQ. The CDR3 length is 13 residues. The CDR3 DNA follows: TGTGCCAGCAGCTTAGCGTTGACAGATACGCAGTATTTT. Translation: CASSLALTDTQYF.

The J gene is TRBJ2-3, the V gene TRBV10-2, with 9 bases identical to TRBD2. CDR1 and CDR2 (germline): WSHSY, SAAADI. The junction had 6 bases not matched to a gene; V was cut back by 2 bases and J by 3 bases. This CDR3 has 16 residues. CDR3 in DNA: TGCGCCAGCAGTGAGGACTGGCGGGGGGGTACAGATACGCAGTATTTT. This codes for CASSEDWRGGTDTQYF.

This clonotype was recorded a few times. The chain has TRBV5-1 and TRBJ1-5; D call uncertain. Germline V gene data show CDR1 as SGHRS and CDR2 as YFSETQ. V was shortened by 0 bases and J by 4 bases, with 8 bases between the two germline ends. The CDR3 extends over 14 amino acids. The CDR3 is CASSLGQQNQPQHF. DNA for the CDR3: TGCGCCAGCAGCTTGGGGCAGCAAAATCAGCCCCAGCATTTT.

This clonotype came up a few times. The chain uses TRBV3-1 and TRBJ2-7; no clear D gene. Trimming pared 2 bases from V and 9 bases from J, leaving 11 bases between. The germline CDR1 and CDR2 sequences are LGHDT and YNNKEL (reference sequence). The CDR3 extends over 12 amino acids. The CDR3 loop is CASSQLGQRQYV. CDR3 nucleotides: TGTGCCAGCAGCCAATTGGGCCAGCGGCAGTACGTC.

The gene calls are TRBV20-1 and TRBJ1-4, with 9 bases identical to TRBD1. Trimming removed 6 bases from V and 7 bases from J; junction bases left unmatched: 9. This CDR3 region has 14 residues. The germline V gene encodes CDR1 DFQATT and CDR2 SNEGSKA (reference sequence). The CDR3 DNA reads TGCAGTGCCGCCTCCGGGACAGGGCTTGAAAAACTGTTTTTT. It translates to CSAASGTGLEKLFF.

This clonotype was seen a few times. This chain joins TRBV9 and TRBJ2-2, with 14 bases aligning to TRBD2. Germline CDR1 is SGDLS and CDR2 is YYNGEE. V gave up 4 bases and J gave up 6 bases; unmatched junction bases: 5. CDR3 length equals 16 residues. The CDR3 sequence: CASSSRTSGGPGELFF. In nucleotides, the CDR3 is TGTGCCAGCAGCTCCAGGACTAGCGGGGGGCCCGGGGAGCTGTTTTTT.

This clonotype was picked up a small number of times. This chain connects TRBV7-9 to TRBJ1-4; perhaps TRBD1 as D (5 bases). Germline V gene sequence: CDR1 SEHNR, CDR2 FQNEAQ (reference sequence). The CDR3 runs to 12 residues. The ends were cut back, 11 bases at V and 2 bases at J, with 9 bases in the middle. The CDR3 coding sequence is TGTGCCGCAGGGAGGACTAATGAAAAACTGTTTTTT. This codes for CAAGRTNEKLFF.

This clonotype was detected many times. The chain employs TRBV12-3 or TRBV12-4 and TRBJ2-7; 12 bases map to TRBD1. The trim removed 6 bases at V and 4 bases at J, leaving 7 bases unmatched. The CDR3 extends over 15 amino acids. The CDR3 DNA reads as TGTGCCAGCAGAGCCGGGACAGGGGGCCTGTACGAGCAGTACTTC. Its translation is CASRAGTGGLYEQYF.

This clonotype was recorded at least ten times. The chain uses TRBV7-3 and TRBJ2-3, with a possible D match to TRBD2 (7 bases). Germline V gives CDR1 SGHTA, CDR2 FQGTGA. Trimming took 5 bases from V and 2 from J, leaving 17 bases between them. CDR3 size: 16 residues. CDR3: CASSTGGRGITDTQYF. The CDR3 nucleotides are TGTGCCAGCAGCACTGGGGGGCGGGGGATCACAGATACGCAGTATTTT.

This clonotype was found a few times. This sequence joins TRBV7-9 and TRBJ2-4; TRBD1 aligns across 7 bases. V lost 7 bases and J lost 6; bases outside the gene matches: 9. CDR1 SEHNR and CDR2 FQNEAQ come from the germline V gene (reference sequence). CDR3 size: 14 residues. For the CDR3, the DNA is TGTGCCAGCACCGACGACAGGGAAGGAAACATTCAGTACTTC. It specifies CASTDDREGNIQYF.

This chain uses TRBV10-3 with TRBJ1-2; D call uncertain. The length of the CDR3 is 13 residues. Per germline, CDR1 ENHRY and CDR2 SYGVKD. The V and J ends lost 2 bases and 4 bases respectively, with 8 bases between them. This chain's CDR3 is CAISERGSYGYTF. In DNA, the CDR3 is TGTGCCATCAGTGAGCGAGGGTCCTATGGCTACACCTTC.

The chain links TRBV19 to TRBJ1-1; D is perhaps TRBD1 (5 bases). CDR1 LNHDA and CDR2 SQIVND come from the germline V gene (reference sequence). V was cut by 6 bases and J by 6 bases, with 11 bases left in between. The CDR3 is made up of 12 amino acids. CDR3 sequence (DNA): TGTGCCAGTAGATTCAGGGATTCTGAAGCTTTCTTT. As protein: CASRFRDSEAFF.

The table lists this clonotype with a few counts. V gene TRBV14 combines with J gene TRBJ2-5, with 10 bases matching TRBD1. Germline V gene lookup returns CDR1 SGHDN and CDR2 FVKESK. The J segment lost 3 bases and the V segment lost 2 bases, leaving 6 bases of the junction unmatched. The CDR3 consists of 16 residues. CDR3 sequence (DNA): TGTGCCAGCAGCCAATGGGGGACAGGGGAAAAAGAGACCCAGTACTTC. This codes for CASSQWGTGEKETQYF.

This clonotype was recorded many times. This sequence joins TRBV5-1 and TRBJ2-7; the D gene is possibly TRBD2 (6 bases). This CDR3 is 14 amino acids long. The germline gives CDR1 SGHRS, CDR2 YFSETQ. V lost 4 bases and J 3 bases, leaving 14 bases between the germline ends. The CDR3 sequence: CASSPGGIGYEQYF. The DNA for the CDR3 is TGCGCCAGCAGCCCAGGAGGGATAGGCTACGAGCAGTACTTC.

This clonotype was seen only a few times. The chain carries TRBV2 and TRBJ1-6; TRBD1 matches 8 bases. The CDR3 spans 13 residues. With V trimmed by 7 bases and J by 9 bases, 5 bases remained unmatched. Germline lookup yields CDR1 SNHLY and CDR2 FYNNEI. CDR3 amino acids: CASKGTGGSPLHF. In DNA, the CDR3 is TGTGCCAGCAAAGGGACAGGAGGTTCACCCCTCCACTTT.